Only a few counts were recorded for the clone carrying this T cell receptor beta chain. Its antigen is as yet unknown. V lost 0 bases and J lost 4, with 15 bases in between. Germline V gene lookup returns CDR1 GTSNPN and CDR2 SVGIG (reference sequence). The CDR3 runs 15 residues. This sample was taken from a study of T-cell memory formation after mild COVID-19. Study-level information: Clusters were largely donor specific. General study findings and limits: For contracting clones, CD4+ ones sat mainly in CM and EM, CD8+ in EMRA. What remained unconfirmed was the SARS-CoV-2 specificity of second-wave clones peaking on day 37.

5'RACE, which relied on constant-segment primers, yielded TCR alpha and TCR beta cDNA libraries carrying sample barcodes and UMIs. TCRdb independently ran MiXCR on the 5' RACE reads; one entry per CDR3 protein. The table lists about 130,000 distinct CDR3 sequences, approximately 6.3% of them singletons. This TCR was sampled from an adult woman who had mild COVID-19 (a few samples of this study predate the infection). Cell type and time point are not known. Sequencing was performed on PBMCs or a T cell subset sorted from them (not recorded which). The V call is TRBV30, the J call TRBJ1-2; tentative D call: TRBD1 (6 bases). CDR3 in amino acids: CAWSVRHRAVYGYTF. The CDR3 nucleotides are TGTGCCTGGAGTGTACGTCACAGGGCTGTCTATGGCTACACCTTC.